The present entry profiles one T cell receptor (beta chain) with its context. The data were obtained in a study of blood T cell repertoires in COVID-19. Study details: COVID-19 samples from acute and convalescent phases originated in the United States, Italy and Spain.

Assay used: immunoSEQ multiplex PCR; TCRdb lists only in-frame clones, some missing. The table shows about 300,000 clones, with 70% to 90% occurring only once. Recruits, aged about 18 to 100 years, lived in under 25 US areas. Participants were placed into cohorts based on the clinical history they reported. Recovered Cohort 3 donors showed two negative PCRs, clearance, or symptom resolution. The receptor's source is a man aged 25-40 years who had recovered from COVID-19. Sequencing was performed on PBMCs or T cells enriched from blood (not recorded which).

CDR3 sequence (DNA): TGTGCCAGCAGCTTAGTCCCCCCCGAGGGGGGGGGAGAGACCGGGGAGCTGTTTTTT. Translating gives CASSLVPPEGGGETGELFF. The J gene is TRBJ2-2, the V gene TRBV7-8; TRBD2 might be the D (7 bases). This CDR3 is 19 amino acids long. CDR1 and CDR2 from the germline V gene are SGHVS and FQNEAQ. V gave up 1 base and J gave up 5 bases, with 23 bases separating them.